The clone carrying this T cell receptor (beta chain) was seen a few times. Its antigen remains unknown. Clones were sequenced by immunoSEQ multiplex PCR, and TCRdb holds only the in-frame ones, with some missing. Among roughly 300,000 clones listed, around 77% were seen once. The V gene lost 0 bases and the J gene lost 8 bases, with 8 bases spanning the gap. Germline-derived CDR1 and CDR2 are SGDLS and YYNGEE. The CDR3 is 12 amino acids. The entry originates in a study of cytotoxic CD8 clonotypes in ibrutinib-treated CLL. Study at large: Outcomes included around 25 partial and 2 complete responses; after median roughly 69 months, roughly 14 stayed remitted and 12 progressed. Findings and caveats of the study: Clonality went up at the time of ibrutinib response, stayed stable in sustained remission, and later dropped back toward its baseline level at progression.

The input for sequencing was PBMCs, taken at disease progression, from a patient treated with ibrutinib. This TCR derives from a human donor with chronic lymphocytic leukemia. This sequence joins TRBV9 and TRBJ1-2; the D is unclear. This chain's CDR3 is CASSVVGRGYTF. The CDR3 region has the DNA TGTGCCAGCAGCGTAGTAGGAAGGGGCTACACCTTC. Using reference TRBV9 and TRBJ1-2 for the parts outside the CDR3, the full variable domain is DSGVTQTPKHLITATGQRVTLRCSPRSGDLSVYWYQQSLDQGLQFLIQYYNGEERAKGNILERFSAQQFPDLHSELNLSSLELGDSALYFCASSVVGRGYTFGSGTRLTVV.